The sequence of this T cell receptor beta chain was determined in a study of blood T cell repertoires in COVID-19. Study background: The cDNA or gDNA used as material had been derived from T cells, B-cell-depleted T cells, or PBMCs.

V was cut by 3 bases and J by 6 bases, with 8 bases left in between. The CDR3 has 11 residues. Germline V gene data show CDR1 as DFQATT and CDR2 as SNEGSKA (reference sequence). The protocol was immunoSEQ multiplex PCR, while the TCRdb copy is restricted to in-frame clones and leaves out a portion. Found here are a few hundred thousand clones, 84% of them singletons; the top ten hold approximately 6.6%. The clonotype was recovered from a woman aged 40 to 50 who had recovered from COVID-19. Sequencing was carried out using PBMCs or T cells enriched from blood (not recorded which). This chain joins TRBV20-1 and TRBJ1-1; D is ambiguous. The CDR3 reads CSARGDSEAFF. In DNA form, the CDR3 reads TGCAGTGCTAGGGGAGATTCTGAAGCTTTCTTT.